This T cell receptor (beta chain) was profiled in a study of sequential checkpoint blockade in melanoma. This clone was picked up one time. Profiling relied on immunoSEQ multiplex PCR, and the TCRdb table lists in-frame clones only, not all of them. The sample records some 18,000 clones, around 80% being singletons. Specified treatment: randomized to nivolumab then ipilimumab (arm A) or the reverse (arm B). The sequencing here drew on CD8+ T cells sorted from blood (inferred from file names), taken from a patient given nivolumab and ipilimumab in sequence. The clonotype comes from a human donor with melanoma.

The DNA for the CDR3 is TGTGCCAGCAGTCCCGACACTTACGAGCAGTACTTC. Encoded protein: CASSPDTYEQYF. The chain employs TRBV14 and TRBJ2-7; no clear D. The germline V gene encodes CDR1 SGHDN and CDR2 FVKESK. The CDR3 loop spans 12 amino acids. The ends were cut back, 6 bases at V and 4 bases at J, with 10 bases in the middle.